The clone carrying this T cell receptor (beta chain) was detected a few times. This CDR3 comprises 16 residues. Trimming cost V 3 bases and J 2 bases; bases outside gene matches: 5. Germline V lookup: CDR1 DFQATT, CDR2 SNEGSKA (reference sequence). This specimen belongs to a study of blood T cells in healthy people across ages. A second about 6 to 12 cycle PCR used barcoded and J-beta primers. TCRdb re-analysed the 5' RACE reads in MiXCR, keeping a single row per CDR3 protein. The sample holds 780,000 or so distinct CDR3 sequences, 56% seen once. The chain has TRBV20-1 and TRBJ2-3; 13 bases line up with TRBD2. Sequenced material: blood. This clonotype was sampled from a man aged 40-49 years in good health. CDR3 loop: CSASRTSGGPTDTQYF. CDR3 in DNA: TGCAGTGCTAGCCGGACTAGCGGGGGCCCCACAGATACGCAGTATTTT.